Listed here are 15 T cell receptor beta chains from one sample, sequenced in a study of cytomegalovirus exposure and HLA in healthy donors (TCRdb year 2017). Library preparation used the immunoSEQ multiplex PCR assay. For the multiplex PCR, a mixture combining 60 forward primers for TCR Vbeta segments and 13 reverse primers for TCR Jbeta segments was used. TCRdb's version of the immuneACCESS table is confined to in-frame rearrangements and falls short of the full clone set. An unresolved V gene accounts for under half of the shortfall where checked; the remainder is of unknown origin. This sample holds about 150,000 clones; about 80% were observed only once. Of the sample, 10% to 15% is held by the ten largest clones. Input material: PBMCs. These receptors came from a man aged 40-50 years in good health and CMV-seropositive.

The gene calls are TRBV7-9 and TRBJ2-2, with a tentative D call TRBD2 (6 bases). V was clipped by 4 bases and J by 1 base, with 13 bases between them. Germline V CDR1 and CDR2: SEHNR, FQNEAQ (reference sequence). The CDR3 contains 16 residues. DNA of the CDR3: TGTGCCAGCAGCTCCTTGGGTAGCGGGAACACCGGGGAGCTGTTTTTT. Translation gives CASSSLGSGNTGELFF.

This clone was found a few times. The V call is TRBV19, the J call TRBJ2-5, with TRBD1 identical over 9 bases. The germline V gene encodes CDR1 LNHDA and CDR2 SQIVND (reference sequence). The CDR3 runs 16 residues. Germline trimming cut 8 bases from V and 3 bases from J; bases unmatched to any gene: 13. The CDR3 spells CASRQTGTGLEETQYF. CDR3 coding DNA: TGTGCCAGTCGCCAAACCGGGACAGGGTTGGAAGAGACCCAGTACTTC.

CDR3 in DNA: TGTGCCAGCAGCTTAGACGGAGCGGGGGCCCTCGAGCAGTACTTC. It yields the protein CASSLDGAGALEQYF. The chain joins TRBV7-9 to TRBJ2-7; 8 bases align to TRBD2. V shed 1 base, J shed 6 bases, and the junction held 8 bases outside the gene matches. Germline CDR1 reads SEHNR; CDR2 reads FQNEAQ (reference sequence). The CDR3 has 15 residues.

The rearrangement links TRBV5-4 to TRBJ2-1, with 11 bases matching TRBD2. This CDR3 contains 15 residues. The germline CDR1 and CDR2 sequences are SGHNT and YYREEE (reference sequence). V lost 1 base to trimming and J lost 5 bases; unmatched junction nucleotides: 2. CDR3 DNA: TGTGCCAGCAGCTTGACTAGCGGGGGTAACAATGAGCAGTTCTTC. Translated: CASSLTSGGNNEQFF.

This clone was seen a few times. This rearrangement joins TRBV4-1 to TRBJ2-1, with D possibly matching TRBD1 (6 bases). CDR3 size: 15 residues. The germline V gene encodes CDR1 MGHRA and CDR2 YSYEKL. Trimming cost V 4 bases and J 5 bases, with 15 bases left between them. Written as DNA, the CDR3 is TGCGCCAGCAGCCGGCCGTTCAGGGGAAACAATGAGCAGTTCTTC. Residues: CASSRPFRGNNEQFF.

J is TRBJ2-1 and V is TRBV19, with D possibly being TRBD1 (5 bases). The CDR3 extends over 17 amino acids. The V end lost 3 bases, the J end lost 9 bases, and 24 bases lay between the germline ends. Germline lookup yields CDR1 LNHDA and CDR2 SQIVND (reference sequence). The CDR3 loop is CASSIQWGPSMQGEQFF. The CDR3 DNA sequence: TGTGCCAGTAGTATTCAATGGGGTCCCAGCATGCAGGGTGAGCAGTTCTTC.

This sequence joins TRBV7-7 and TRBJ2-1, with 8 positions matching TRBD2. Germline CDR1 reads SSHAT; CDR2 reads FNYEAQ (reference sequence). The V segment lost 5 bases and the J segment 10 bases; nucleotides outside the gene matches: 7. The CDR3 runs 13 residues. Here the CDR3 reads CASSGPRGGEQFF. The CDR3 DNA reads as TGTGCCAGCAGCGGCCCACGCGGGGGGGAGCAGTTCTTC.

The rearrangement links TRBV7-2 to TRBJ2-1, with TRBD2 matching 9 bases. The CDR3 has 16 residues. V lost 5 bases, J lost 2 bases, and 7 bases stayed unmatched. The V gene's germline CDR1 is SGHTA and CDR2 FQGNSA. DNA of the CDR3: TGTGCCAGCAGCCAAAAACTAGCGGGTCCCTACAATGAGCAGTTCTTC. As protein: CASSQKLAGPYNEQFF.

This clone was detected a few times. The J gene is TRBJ2-1, the V gene TRBV5-6; 10 bases align to TRBD2. The CDR3 has 17 amino acids. CDR1 and CDR2 from the germline V gene are SGHDT and YYEEEE. V shed 4 bases and J 5 bases; nucleotides not matched to a gene: 12. The DNA for the CDR3 is TGTGCCAGCAGCCCCGGACTGACAGCGGGAGGGCACAATGAGCAGTTCTTC. Translating it yields CASSPGLTAGGHNEQFF.

This sequence joins TRBV7-2 and TRBJ1-2; D not certain. The CDR3 loop spans 11 amino acids. Germline CDR1 and CDR2: SGHTA and FQGNSA. The germline V and J ends were trimmed by 5 bases and 7 bases, with 8 bases remaining between them. CDR3 region: CASSPGIGYTF. CDR3 DNA: TGTGCCAGCAGCCCCGGGATTGGCTACACCTTC.

This clone was seen only a few times. The rearrangement uses TRBV5-1 and TRBJ2-7; TRBD2 is a possible D gene (6 bases). From germline, CDR1 is SGHRS and CDR2 YFSETQ. Trimming left V 3 bases short and J 2 bases short, with 12 bases between. This CDR3 contains 14 residues. The CDR3: CASSSGAVAYEQYF. DNA of the CDR3: TGCGCCAGCAGCTCGGGAGCGGTTGCCTACGAGCAGTACTTC. Together with reference TRBV5-1 and TRBJ2-7, the CDR3 gives the full variable domain: KAGVTQTPRYLIKTRGQQVTLSCSPISGHRSVSWYQQTPGQGLQFLFEYFSETQRNKGNFPGRFSGRQFSNSRSEMNVSTLELGDSALYLCASSSGAVAYEQYFGPGTRLTVT.

The rearrangement joins TRBV2 to TRBJ2-7; 7 positions match TRBD2. The length of the CDR3 is 15 residues. Germline CDR1 is SNHLY and CDR2 is FYNNEI. After removal of 3 bases from V and 0 bases from J, the junction contained 5 bases not matched to a gene. In nucleotides, the CDR3 is TGTGCCAGCAGTGAGTCTGCGGGAGTCTCCTACGAGCAGTACTTC. Protein product: CASSESAGVSYEQYF.

The chain recombines TRBV7-9 with TRBJ2-1; TRBD2 is a possible D gene (5 bases). Per germline, CDR1 SEHNR and CDR2 FQNEAQ (reference sequence). The V and J ends lost 8 bases and 6 bases respectively, with 8 bases between them. The length of the CDR3 is 11 residues. CDR3 in DNA: TGTGCCAGCTACCTAGCCAATGAGCAGTTCTTC. It codes for CASYLANEQFF.

The chain joins TRBV5-5 to TRBJ1-2; D might be TRBD1 (6 bases). V was cut by 1 base and J by 1 base, with 14 bases left in between. This CDR3 is built from 16 residues. Per germline, CDR1 SGHKS and CDR2 YYEKEE (reference sequence). CDR3 nucleotides: TGTGCCAGCAGCTTGTCGACAGGCCTAGTTAACTATGGCTACACCTTC. It encodes CASSLSTGLVNYGYTF.

The rearrangement joins TRBV2 to TRBJ1-5; tentatively, D is TRBD1 (5 bases). CDR1 is SNHLY and CDR2 is FYNNEI in the germline V gene. This CDR3 is 14 amino acids long. The germline V and J ends were trimmed by 8 bases and 2 bases, with 13 bases remaining between them. The CDR3 reads CASGPGGRNQPQHF. In nucleotides, the CDR3 is TGTGCCAGCGGCCCGGGGGGTCGCAATCAGCCCCAGCATTTT. Based on the CDR3 plus reference TRBV2 and TRBJ1-5, the full variable domain is EPEVTQTPSHQVTQMGQEVILRCVPISNHLYFYWYRQILGQKVEFLVSFYNNEISEKSEIFDDQFSVERPDGSNFTLKIRSTKLEDSAMYFCASGPGGRNQPQHFGDGTRLSIL.